The clone carrying this T cell receptor (beta chain) was seen ten or more times. What it binds is not known. The sample is drawn from a study of CD8 T cells in ankylosing spondylitis. Findings of the study overall: Blood of patients with ankylosing spondylitis appeared to be characterized by a TCR beta motif of several highly homologous variants.

A single record per CDR3 protein comes from TCRdb applying MiXCR to the 5' RACE reads. The sample consists of more than 100,000 distinct CDR3 sequences, over 9.5% of them appearing once. Germline V gene sequence: CDR1 SQVTM, CDR2 ANQGSEA. The CDR3 has 15 amino acids. Trimming took off 6 bases at V and 0 bases at J, with 16 bases between the two ends. This chain links TRBV29-1 with TRBJ2-3; D call uncertain. Sequenced input: blood, either unsorted or a sorted T cell fraction (not recorded which). This clonotype was sampled from a female donor with ankylosing spondylitis or in good health (not recorded which). The CDR3 region is CSVSQLGSSTDTQYF. In DNA form, the CDR3 reads TGCAGCGTATCTCAGTTGGGGTCTAGCACAGATACGCAGTATTTT.